These T cell receptor beta chains were read from a single sample in a study of T cells in Graves' hyperthyroidism and ophthalmopathy. From the multiplex PCR reads, TCRdb called clonotypes with MiXCR, one entry per CDR3 protein. Among about 500,000 distinct CDR3 sequences listed, around 15% were seen once. Sequenced material: blood. The origin of the receptors is a woman between 18 and 29 years old with Graves' hyperthyroidism. Both conserved end residues are part of each CDR3. Fields, in order: D gene, J gene, V gene, clone size, CDR3 DNA, CDR3 protein. A D gene is named only where the DNA matches it firmly. Not every row has a clone size; where given, it reads once, few, many or a size class.

NA | TRBJ2-5 | TRBV20-1 | many | TGCAGTGCCCTCCCCGGGACTCAAGAGACCCAGTACTTC | CSALPGTQETQYF
NA | TRBJ2-5 | TRBV24-1 | few | TGTGCCACCAGTGTCCAGGGGGAGACCCAGTACTTC | CATSVQGETQYF
TRBD2 | TRBJ2-5 | TRBV10-3 | NA | TGTGCCGCGGGACTAGCGGACCAAGAGACCCAGTACTTC | CAAGLADQETQYF
NA | TRBJ1-3 | TRBV7-9 | NA | TGTGCCAGCAGCTTAAAGTCGGGCTCTGGAAACACCATATATTTT | CASSLKSGSGNTIYF
NA | TRBJ2-1 | TRBV2 | many | TGTGCCAGCAGCGGAACTTCGGACCCGATCAATGAGCAGTTCTTC | CASSGTSDPINEQFF
NA | TRBJ2-5 | TRBV3-1 | few | TGTGCCAGCAGCCACTCCCTCGGTGGGAATAGAGAGGCCCAGTACTTC | CASSHSLGGNREAQYF
NA | TRBJ1-5 | TRBV19 | NA | TGTGCCAGTCAGATCCGGGACACTAGCAATCAGCCCCAGCATTTT | CASQIRDTSNQPQHF
NA | TRBJ2-3 | TRBV27 | many | TGTGCCAGCAGTTTTAGTGCTGGGCCGTTCACAGATACGCAGTATTTT | CASSFSAGPFTDTQYF
NA | TRBJ1-5 | TRBV18 | few | TGTGCCAGCTCACCAAGGGTTGAGGGCAATCAGCCCCAGCATTTT | CASSPRVEGNQPQHF
NA | TRBJ2-2 | TRBV24-1 | many | TGTGCCACCAGTGAGGAGAGGGAGGCCGGTGAGCTGTTTTTT | CATSEEREAGELFF
NA | TRBJ2-4 | TRBV7-9 | many | TGTGCCAGCAGCTCCCCGGATCCGCTAGCCAAAAACATTCAGTACTTC | CASSSPDPLAKNIQYF
TRBD1 | TRBJ1-6 | TRBV20-1 | many | TGCAGTGCTAGAAAGGGCTGGGACAGGGGAGCTAATTCACCCCTCCACTTT | CSARKGWDRGANSPLHF
TRBD1 | TRBJ1-2 | TRBV19 | few | TGTGCCAGCGTGACAGGGGCGGGTGGCTACACCTTC | CASVTGAGGYTF
TRBD1 | TRBJ2-7 | TRBV6-2/TRBV6-3 | NA | TGTGCCAGCAGTCGAGACAGGGGGCGATACGAGCAGTACTTC | CASSRDRGRYEQYF
TRBD2 | TRBJ2-7 | TRBV7-9 | many | TGTGCCAGCAGCCCCCATAGCGGGAGCGGGTACGAGCAGTACTTC | CASSPHSGSGYEQYF
NA | TRBJ2-1 | TRBV12-3/TRBV12-4 | few | TGTGCCAGCAGTTTTGGACGATACTACAATGAGCAGTTCTTC | CASSFGRYYNEQFF
TRBD1 | TRBJ1-4 | TRBV11-2 | NA | TGTGCCAGCAGCGTCGGGACAGGCGATAATGAAAAACTGTTTTTT | CASSVGTGDNEKLFF
TRBD1 | TRBJ2-5 | TRBV19 | few | TGTGCCAGTAGGGCGGGACAGGGCCTACAGACCCAGTACTTC | CASRAGQGLQTQYF
NA | TRBJ1-1 | TRBV7-9 | few | TGTGCCAGCAGCTCAGCGGAGACTAAACACACTGAAGCTTTCTTT | CASSSAETKHTEAFF
NA | TRBJ1-1 | TRBV2 | many | TGTGCCAGCAGAGCGTTACGGGGCAAGCAGGAAGCTTTCTTT | CASRALRGKQEAFF
TRBD1 | TRBJ1-4 | TRBV12-5 | NA | TGTGCTAGTGGTCCCGGGACAGGGGAAGAAAAACTGTTTTTT | CASGPGTGEEKLFF
NA | TRBJ1-1 | TRBV20-1 | many | TGCAGTGCCAGAGACATGAACACTGAAGCTTTCTTT | CSARDMNTEAFF
TRBD2 | TRBJ2-7 | TRBV27 | few | TGTGCCAGCAGAAAGGGGACTAGCGGGAGCTACGAGCAGTACTTC | CASRKGTSGSYEQYF
TRBD1 | TRBJ2-7 | TRBV19 | NA | TGTGCCAGTAGTATTGGGGGACAGGGTTCCTACGAGCAGTACTTC | CASSIGGQGSYEQYF
NA | TRBJ1-1 | TRBV20-1 | many | TGCAGTGCTAGAGGCCCCCCGAGTGGCACTGAAGCTTTCTTT | CSARGPPSGTEAFF
NA | TRBJ2-1 | TRBV13 | once | TGTGCCAGCAGCGCGCTGCGGCGGGGGCTCCCCTACAATGGGCAGTTCTTC | CASSALRRGLPYNGQFF
NA | TRBJ2-7 | TRBV18 | many | TGTGCCAGCTCACCAGGTGGCGGGATTCGCGAGCAGTACTTC | CASSPGGGIREQYF
NA | TRBJ2-1 | TRBV12-3/TRBV12-4 | few | TGTGCCAGCAGTTTACGGGGAGTGGATGAGCAGTTCTTC | CASSLRGVDEQFF
NA | TRBJ1-1 | TRBV11-2 | many | TGTGCCAGCAGCTTACTTGTACTGAACACTGAAGCTTTCTTT | CASSLLVLNTEAFF
TRBD1 | TRBJ2-3 | TRBV6-1 | many | TGTGCCAGCAGAACCTCCGGGACAGGGGGATTAGATACGCAGTATTTT | CASRTSGTGGLDTQYF
NA | TRBJ2-7 | TRBV6-2/TRBV6-3 | NA | TGTGCCAGTTCCGGGACACAAGCCTACGAGCAGTACTTC | CASSGTQAYEQYF
NA | TRBJ2-5 | TRBV4-3 | NA | TGCGCCAGCAGCCAAGAGACGGGGAATTTGGAAGAGACCCAGTACTTC | CASSQETGNLEETQYF
NA | TRBJ2-5 | TRBV7-9 | many | TGTGCCAGCAGCTTAGGTATGGGCCGCCAAGAGACCCAGTACTTC | CASSLGMGRQETQYF
NA | TRBJ1-5 | TRBV15 | many | TGTGCCACCAGCAGAGAGTATCAGCCCCAGCATTTT | CATSREYQPQHF
NA | TRBJ2-7 | TRBV7-9 | NA | TGTGCCAGCAGCTTAGGGGGGGAGAGATACGTTGCTGAGCAGTACTTC | CASSLGGERYVAEQYF
TRBD1 | TRBJ1-1 | TRBV11-2 | many | TGTGCCAGCAGCCCGCCGACAGGGCGAGCTTTCTTT | CASSPPTGRAFF
TRBD2 | TRBJ2-1 | TRBV12-3/TRBV12-4 | NA | TGTGCCAGCCGGGGGCAGGGGTCCGGGGGGGGGTTTAGTGAGCAGTTCTTC | CASRGQGSGGGFSEQFF
NA | TRBJ1-5 | TRBV2 | many | TGTGCCAGCAGTGCCTGGGGTAGCGGCAATCAGCCCCAGCATTTT | CASSAWGSGNQPQHF
NA | TRBJ1-4 | TRBV18 | few | TGTGCCAGCTCACGAACCAATGCTGCAACTAATGAAAAACTGTTTTTT | CASSRTNAATNEKLFF